The 18 T cell receptor beta chains in this list originate from one sample, sequenced in a study of Ad26.COV2.S vaccination and SARS-CoV-2 variants. Assay used: immunoSEQ multiplex PCR; TCRdb lists only in-frame clones, some missing. The repertoire consists of 350,000 to 450,000 clones, with roughly 81% occurring once and the leading ten covering 2.5% to 3.5%. The sample's treatment: about 20 received Ad26.COV2.S at low or high dose, single or two shots; several received placebo; per-sample allocation not given. All samples were drawn on day 63, counting from the first vaccine or placebo injection. The sample here was peripheral blood, taken in a trial of Ad26.COV2.S vaccine versus placebo. The receptors were sampled from a person between 18 and 60 years old who received the Ad26.COV2.S COVID-19 vaccine or a placebo.

This clone was observed a few times. The rearrangement joins TRBV10-1 to TRBJ2-7; possible D gene TRBD2, 6 bases. Trimming removed 2 bases from V and 5 bases from J, with 16 bases in between. Germline CDR1 reads WNHNN; CDR2 reads SYGVQD (reference sequence). CDR3 length: 15 residues. Here the CDR3 DNA reads TGCGCCAGCAGTGAGCAGCCGGAGGGTTACCACGAGCAGTACTTC. As protein: CASSEQPEGYHEQYF.

The chain is built from TRBV2 and TRBJ2-5; 10 nucleotides agree with TRBD1. CDR3 size: 15 residues. Germline V gene sequence: CDR1 SNHLY, CDR2 FYNNEI. V shed 8 bases, J shed 5 bases, and the junction held 11 bases outside the gene matches. The CDR3 protein is CASAKDRGMEETQYF. CDR3 nucleotides: TGTGCCAGCGCCAAGGACAGGGGGATGGAGGAGACCCAGTACTTC.

The V gene is TRBV7-8, the J gene TRBJ2-2; weak D call: TRBD1 (6 bases). The CDR3 has 14 residues. The V and J ends lost 2 bases and 7 bases respectively, with 11 bases between them. Germline V gives CDR1 SGHVS, CDR2 FQNEAQ. The CDR3 sequence: CASSLIQGNGELFF. CDR3 DNA sequence: TGTGCCAGCAGCTTAATACAGGGTAACGGGGAGCTGTTTTTT.

This clone was counted a few times. This sample also contains other DNA sequences that code for the same CDR3. The chain employs TRBV6-2 or TRBV6-3 and TRBJ1-2; 12 nucleotides match TRBD1. This CDR3 has 14 residues. The V gene end was trimmed by 2 bases and the J gene end by 8 bases; junction bases not matched to a gene: 3. Germline V CDR1 and CDR2: MNHEY, SVGEGT. CDR3 sequence reads: CASSYRDRGHGYTF. The CDR3, as DNA: TGTGCCAGCAGTTACAGGGACAGGGGGCACGGCTACACCTTC.

The chain links TRBV10-3 to TRBJ2-7, with 11 bases fitting TRBD1. Germline V gene lookup returns CDR1 ENHRY and CDR2 SYGVKD. The V and J ends lost 4 bases and 2 bases, in that order; junction bases with no gene match: 7. The CDR3 consists of 16 residues. The CDR3 coding sequence is TGTGCCATCAGTGTCGGACAGGGGGCCAGCACCTACGAGCAGTACTTC. As protein: CAISVGQGASTYEQYF.

V and J are TRBV28 and TRBJ1-2; D is ambiguous. V was clipped by 5 bases and J by 4 bases, with 17 bases between them. The CDR3 sequence is 15 residues long. Germline V gene lookup returns CDR1 MDHEN and CDR2 SYDVKM. The CDR3 coding sequence is TGTGCCAGCAGTGCCCCCGGGGAGCAAGGCTATGGCTACACCTTC. Amino acids: CASSAPGEQGYGYTF.

This clone was found many times. The chain carries TRBV2 and TRBJ1-5; D gene unclear. Per the germline V gene, CDR1 is SNHLY and CDR2 is FYNNEI. With 2 bases removed from V and 6 bases from J, the gap between germline ends came to 17 bases. The CDR3 spans 16 residues. Written as DNA, the CDR3 is TGTGCCAGCAGTGAAATATCGGGGTTAAACGGTCAGCCCCAGCATTTT. Its protein is CASSEISGLNGQPQHF.

This chain uses TRBV5-1 with TRBJ1-2; D ambiguous. V was shortened by 2 bases and J by 6 bases, with 8 bases between the two germline ends. CDR1 SGHRS and CDR2 YFSETQ come from the germline V gene. The CDR3 totals 12 residues. This chain's CDR3 is CASSFYGNGYTF. DNA for the CDR3: TGCGCCAGCAGCTTTTACGGAAATGGCTACACCTTC.

The V call is TRBV7-9, the J call TRBJ1-1; a possible D gene is TRBD1 (5 bases). V was shortened by 6 bases and J by 2 bases, with 13 bases between the two germline ends. The CDR3 has 14 amino acids. The germline gives CDR1 SEHNR, CDR2 FQNEAQ (reference sequence). The chain's CDR3 is CASSTTGVNTEAFF. In DNA form, the CDR3 reads TGTGCCAGCAGTACTACAGGCGTAAACACTGAAGCTTTCTTT.

The J gene is TRBJ1-5, the V gene TRBV10-3; the D gene is possibly TRBD1 (5 bases). V shed 3 bases and J shed 7 bases, with 13 bases lying between them. The CDR3 consists of 14 residues. Per germline, CDR1 ENHRY and CDR2 SYGVKD. CDR3 sequence: CAISDLQAAQPQHF. CDR3 DNA sequence: TGTGCCATCAGTGACTTACAGGCCGCCCAGCCCCAGCATTTT.

DNA of the CDR3: TGTGCCAGCAGCTTGTCCTCCGGACAGCAAATGAGGGAGAAACTGTTTTTT. Its translation is CASSLSSGQQMREKLFF. The rearrangement joins TRBV5-6 to TRBJ1-4, with a weak D call TRBD1 (6 bases). Trimming cost V 1 base and J 11 bases, with 24 bases left between them. The germline gives CDR1 SGHDT, CDR2 YYEEEE. There are 17 residues in the CDR3.

The genes are TRBV7-9 and TRBJ2-7; D is perhaps TRBD2 (6 bases). Trimming cost V 1 base and J 7 bases, with 20 bases left between them. This CDR3 comprises 16 residues. Per germline, CDR1 SEHNR and CDR2 FQNEAQ (reference sequence). CDR3 sequence: CASSLEALGAAGEQYF. The CDR3 nucleotides read TGTGCCAGCAGCTTAGAGGCGCTTGGGGCGGCGGGGGAGCAGTACTTC.

This sequence joins TRBV28 and TRBJ2-3; no firm D call. CDR3 length equals 13 residues. The germline gives CDR1 MDHEN, CDR2 SYDVKM. The V end lost 5 bases, the J end lost 5 bases, and 11 bases lay between the germline ends. The DNA of the CDR3 is TGTGCCAGCAGTCCCCTCCGGCAAGATACGCAGTATTTT. It encodes CASSPLRQDTQYF.

The chain couples TRBV3-1 (or the pseudogene TRBV3-2) to TRBJ1-6; tentative D call: TRBD1 (6 bases). V lost 4 bases and J 6 bases, leaving 16 bases between the germline ends. From germline, CDR1 is LGHDT and CDR2 YNNKEL (reference sequence). The CDR3 is 16 amino acids. The CDR3 bases are TGTGCCAGCAGCCCAAGAGAGGGGGGCAGTAATTCACCCCTCCACTTT. This codes for CASSPREGGSNSPLHF.

This rearrangement joins TRBV4-1 to TRBJ1-1; no clear D gene. With 2 bases removed from V and 0 bases from J, the gap between germline ends came to 4 bases. Germline assignment: CDR1 MGHRA and CDR2 YSYEKL. The CDR3 is 13 residues long. DNA of the CDR3: TGCGCCAGCAGCCAACTTTTGAACACTGAAGCTTTCTTT. This translates into CASSQLLNTEAFF.

The rearrangement uses TRBV6-6 and TRBJ2-7; 7 bases align to TRBD2. The CDR3 extends over 16 amino acids. The germline V gene has CDR1 MNHNY and CDR2 SVGAGI (reference sequence). The V gene end was trimmed by 6 bases and the J gene end by 0 bases; junction bases not matched to a gene: 11. This CDR3 is CASSRRIERGSYEQYF. The CDR3 DNA sequence: TGTGCCAGCAGCCGAAGGATTGAGCGGGGCTCCTACGAGCAGTACTTC.

This chain uses TRBV27 with TRBJ1-1, with D uncertain. With 5 bases removed from V and 0 bases from J, the gap between germline ends came to 28 bases. Germline V gene lookup returns CDR1 MNHEY and CDR2 SMNVEV (reference sequence). The CDR3 runs 20 residues. The CDR3 loop reads CASSPLSGSQHLPMNTEAFF. For the CDR3, the DNA is TGTGCCAGCAGTCCGTTATCAGGCAGCCAGCACTTACCTATGAACACTGAAGCTTTCTTT.

The V gene is TRBV7-9, the J gene TRBJ2-5; 9 bases agree with TRBD1. Germline lookup yields CDR1 SEHNR and CDR2 FQNEAQ (reference sequence). The length of the CDR3 is 15 residues. J was trimmed by 3 bases and V by 8 bases; bases with no gene match: 10. CDR3 residues: CASGVGDRVKETQYF. As DNA, the CDR3 is TGTGCCAGCGGGGTCGGGGACAGGGTAAAAGAGACCCAGTACTTC. The entire variable domain, with the rest obtained from reference TRBV7-9 and TRBJ2-5, is as follows: DTGVSQNPRHKITKRGQNVTFRCDPISEHNRLYWYRQTLGQGPEFLTYFQNEAQLEKSRLLSDRFSAERPKGSFSTLEIQRTEQGDSAMYLCASGVGDRVKETQYFGPGTRLLVL.